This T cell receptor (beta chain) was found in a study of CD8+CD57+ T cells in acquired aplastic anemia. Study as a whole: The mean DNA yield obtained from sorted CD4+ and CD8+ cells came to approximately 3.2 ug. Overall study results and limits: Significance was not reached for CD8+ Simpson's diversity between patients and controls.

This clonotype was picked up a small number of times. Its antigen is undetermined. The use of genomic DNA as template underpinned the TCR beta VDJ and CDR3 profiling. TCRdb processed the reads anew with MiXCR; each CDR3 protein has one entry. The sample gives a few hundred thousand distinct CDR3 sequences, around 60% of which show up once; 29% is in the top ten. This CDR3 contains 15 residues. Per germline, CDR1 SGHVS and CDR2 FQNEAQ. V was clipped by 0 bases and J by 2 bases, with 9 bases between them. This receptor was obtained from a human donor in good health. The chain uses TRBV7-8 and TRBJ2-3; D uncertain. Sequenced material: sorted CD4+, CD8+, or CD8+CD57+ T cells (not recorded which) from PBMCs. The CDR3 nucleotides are TGTGCCAGCAGCTTAGCCCCACATAACACAGATACGCAGTATTTT. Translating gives CASSLAPHNTDTQYF.